The rows below give T cell receptor beta chains drawn from one sample of a study of cytomegalovirus exposure and HLA in healthy donors. Assay: immunoSEQ multiplex PCR; the TCRdb copy retains only in-frame clones and omits some. The sample records approximately 140,000 clones, approximately 78% being singletons. Sequences were obtained from PBMCs. The receptors shown here come from a human donor in good health. The CDR3 runs from the conserved cysteine through the conserved F or W. Fields, in order: D gene, clone size, V gene, J gene, CDR3 protein, CDR3 DNA. The D gene is left open where the match is weak. Only part of the rows carry a size: once, few, many, or a class if the clone is expanded.

>TRBD1|few|TRBV28|TRBJ2-7
CASSPGGGGQGGPYEQYF
TGTGCCAGCAGTCCAGGCGGTGGCGGACAGGGGGGTCCCTACGAGCAGTACTTC
>TRBD1|-|TRBV2|TRBJ1-6
CASNRQGADSPLHF
TGTGCCAGCAATCGACAGGGGGCAGATTCACCCCTCCACTTT
>TRBD1|-|TRBV27|TRBJ2-7
CASSLSAGGYEQYF
TGTGCCAGCAGTTTAAGTGCAGGGGGCTACGAGCAGTACTTC
>TRBD2|-|TRBV2|TRBJ2-7
CATVTSGGYEQYF
TGTGCCACGGTGACTAGCGGGGGCTACGAGCAGTACTTC
>-|-|TRBV2|TRBJ2-5
CASSGGQGPQETQYF
TGTGCCAGCAGTGGGGGGCAGGGACCCCAAGAGACCCAGTACTTC
>-|once|TRBV29-1|TRBJ1-1
CSVGMRDRGGAFF
TGCAGCGTTGGAATGCGTGACCGCGGGGGAGCTTTCTTT
>TRBD1|-|TRBV7-9|TRBJ2-7
CSSSRTPGQGLSSSYEQYF
TGTTCCAGCAGCAGAACGCCGGGACAGGGACTATCGTCGTCCTACGAGCAGTACTTC
>-|-|TRBV6-1|TRBJ2-1
CASSEGLSYNEQFF
TGTGCCAGCAGTGAGGGACTCTCCTACAATGAGCAGTTCTTC
>TRBD1|-|TRBV11-2|TRBJ2-7
CASSFRRGQEEQYF
TGTGCCAGCAGCTTTAGGCGCGGACAGGAAGAGCAGTACTTC
>-|-|TRBV7-2|TRBJ2-3
CASSLRAGTDTQYF
TGTGCCAGCAGCTTAAGAGCGGGTACAGATACGCAGTATTTT
>TRBD1|-|TRBV2|TRBJ2-1
CASRGQAVTYNEQFF
TGTGCCAGCAGAGGACAGGCCGTGACCTACAATGAGCAGTTCTTC
>TRBD2|few|TRBV4-3|TRBJ2-7
CASSQGSRLAAYEQYF
TGCGCCAGCAGCCAAGGTTCCCGACTAGCAGCCTACGAGCAGTACTTC
>-|-|TRBV6-1|TRBJ2-2
CASSEGSSRLFF
TGTGCCAGCAGTGAAGGTTCCTCGCGGCTGTTTTTT
>TRBD1|once|TRBV20-1|TRBJ2-5
CSADRVATQYF
TGCAGTGCTGACAGGGTTGCGACCCAGTACTTC
>-|-|TRBV19|TRBJ1-1
CASSAPRKGGENTEAFF
TGTGCCAGTAGTGCGCCCAGAAAAGGTGGAGAGAACACTGAAGCTTTCTTT
>TRBD2|-|TRBV6-4|TRBJ2-1
CASSDSSGGAHEQFF
TGTGCCAGCAGTGACTCTAGCGGGGGGGCCCATGAGCAGTTCTTC
>-|-|TRBV7-2|TRBJ2-6
CASSQDTWANVLTF
TGTGCCAGCAGCCAAGACACCTGGGCCAACGTCCTGACTTTC
>TRBD2|-|TRBV9|TRBJ2-5
CASSVTIAGGETQYF
TGTGCCAGCAGCGTAACTATAGCGGGGGGCGAGACCCAGTACTTC
>-|few|TRBV30|TRBJ2-1
CAWSVQPYNEQFF
TGTGCCTGGAGTGTACAGCCTTACAATGAGCAGTTCTTC
>TRBD1|few|TRBV4-1|TRBJ1-3
CASSKGTGASGNTIYF
TGCGCCAGCAGCAAAGGGACAGGGGCCTCTGGAAACACCATATATTTT
>-|-|TRBV7-2|TRBJ2-1
CASSLATGSYNEQFF
TGTGCCAGCAGCTTAGCGACGGGGTCCTACAATGAGCAGTTCTTC